A selection of T cell receptor beta chains follows, all from one sample in a study of early T cells in non-severe SARS-CoV-2 infection. Using its own MiXCR run on the 5' RACE reads, TCRdb lists one record per CDR3 protein. The profile shows tens of thousands of distinct CDR3 sequences, 5.3% of them singletons. Sequencing was done on a sample of whole blood. The receptor source for this set is an adult who was a healthcare worker with PCR-confirmed SARS-CoV-2 infection or an uninfected control (not recorded which). Both conserved end residues are part of each CDR3. A D gene is named only where the DNA matches it firmly. Some rows have no size entry. The others give once, few or many, or a class for an expanded clone.

-	15	TRBV4-3	many	TRBJ2-3	TGCGCCAGCAGCCGGTTCAGGAGTGGTTCAGATACGCAGTATTTT	CASSRFRSGSDTQYF
-	11	TRBV7-2	medium-sized	TRBJ2-7	TGTGCCAGCAGCCCGGGACGGCTCCTGTACTTC	CASSPGRLLYF
TRBD2	15	TRBV7-6	many	TRBJ2-1	TGTGCCAGCAGCTTAGGATGGGACTACTACAATGAGCAGTTCTTC	CASSLGWDYYNEQFF
TRBD2	15	TRBV28	many	TRBJ2-7	TGTGCCAGCAGTCCTGGACTAGCGGGAGGCTACGAGCAGTACTTC	CASSPGLAGGYEQYF
TRBD2	17	TRBV4-3	many	TRBJ2-1	TGCGCCAGCAGCCAAGTAGCTAGCGGGAGATCCTACAATGAGCAGTTCTTC	CASSQVASGRSYNEQFF
-	14	TRBV13	-	TRBJ2-5	TGTGCCAGCAGCTTAGGACGAAGACATGAGACCCAGTACTTC	CASSLGRRHETQYF
-	11	TRBV20-1	many	TRBJ2-7	TGCAGTGCCCTGCGCCGGCACGAGCAGTACTTC	CSALRRHEQYF
-	15	TRBV3-2	-	TRBJ2-1	TGTGCCAGCAGCCAAGTTGACAGCTCCTACAATGAGCAGTTCTTC	CASSQVDSSYNEQFF
-	13	TRBV29-1	once	TRBJ2-2	TGCAGCACGACAGCACGAAACACCGGGGAGCTGTTTTTT	CSTTARNTGELFF
-	11	TRBV7-2	many	TRBJ2-7	TGTGCCAGCAGCTTAGGAAGGCTGCAGTACTTC	CASSLGRLQYF
-	15	TRBV7-8	many	TRBJ1-5	TGTGCCAGCAGTCCACAGGTCGTGGGCAATCAGCCCCAGCATTTT	CASSPQVVGNQPQHF
TRBD2	18	TRBV4-2	few	TRBJ2-5	TGTGCCAGCAGCCAAGAACTAGCGGGAGGGCCAGAGACTGAGACCCAGTACTTC	CASSQELAGGPETETQYF
TRBD2	16	TRBV6-5	many	TRBJ2-5	TGTGCCAGCAGTCAGACTAGCGGGAGGGCCCAAGAGACCCAGTACTTC	CASSQTSGRAQETQYF
TRBD2	16	TRBV4-1	many	TRBJ2-3	TGCGCCAGCAGCCAAGTAGCGGGAGGCTTCACAGATACGCAGTATTTT	CASSQVAGGFTDTQYF
-	14	TRBV6-2/TRBV6-3	many	TRBJ2-7	TGTGCCAGCAGGGCTATAGGGTTGGCCTACGAGCAGTACTTC	CASRAIGLAYEQYF
-	15	TRBV5-1	-	TRBJ2-7	TGCGCCAGCAGCTTGGAACTGGGGGGAGTCTACGAGCAGTACTTC	CASSLELGGVYEQYF
-	14	TRBV11-2	many	TRBJ1-2	TGTGCCAGCAGCTCCGGGATTGCTAACTATGGCTACACCTTC	CASSSGIANYGYTF
-	15	TRBV6-1	many	TRBJ1-6	TGTGCCAGCAGTGAAGGGTCCGGCGAGCGTTCACCCCTCCACTTT	CASSEGSGERSPLHF
-	13	TRBV6-6	many	TRBJ2-7	TGTGCCAGCAGTTACAGCGGAGCCTACGAGCAGTACTTC	CASSYSGAYEQYF
TRBD1	14	TRBV7-9	many	TRBJ1-1	TGTGCCAGCAGCTCACAGGGGGAGGGCACTGAAGCTTTCTTT	CASSSQGEGTEAFF
TRBD1	15	TRBV20-1	many	TRBJ1-5	TGCAGTGCTAGACCGGACAGGGGGCTAGGACAGCCCCAGCATTTT	CSARPDRGLGQPQHF
TRBD2	17	TRBV7-3	-	TRBJ2-1	TGTGCCAGCAGCTCCCCCGCCGGGACTAGCGAAGACAATGAGCAGTTCTTC	CASSSPAGTSEDNEQFF